This passage covers 20 T cell receptor beta chains from one sample sequenced in a study of cytomegalovirus exposure and HLA in healthy donors. Primers included in the PCR were 60 Vbeta and 13 Jbeta primers. Here immunoSEQ multiplex PCR was the method, and the copy in TCRdb shows in-frame clones only, minus some. The table has approximately 170,000 clones, 70% to 80% seen once. Input material: PBMCs. The receptors were sampled from a woman aged 35 to 49 in good health and CMV-seronegative.

This clone was picked up one time. The rearrangement links TRBV29-1 to TRBJ1-1; D not resolved. In germline, CDR1 is SQVTM, CDR2 ANQGSEA. V was clipped by 6 bases and J by 2 bases, with 7 bases between them. This CDR3 comprises 11 residues. Here the CDR3 reads CSVFRNTEAFF. CDR3 DNA sequence: TGCAGCGTCTTTCGTAACACTGAAGCTTTCTTT.

The DNA for the CDR3 is TGTGCCAGCAGCCGGGTGGAGTTGGACACAGATACGCAGTATTTT. Its protein is CASSRVELDTDTQYF. V is TRBV7-6 and J is TRBJ2-3, with D hard to call. This CDR3 region has 15 residues. Germline V CDR1 and CDR2: SGHVS, FNYEAQ. V lost 5 bases and J 2 bases, leaving 14 bases between the germline ends.

This chain uses TRBV30 with TRBJ2-3; no firm D call. Germline loops: CDR1 GTSNPN, CDR2 SVGIG (reference sequence). This CDR3 is 13 amino acids long. Trimming shortened V by 8 bases and J by 6 bases, and 18 bases separated the two germline ends. The CDR3 region has the DNA TGTGCCGGCCGCTGGAGTAAGACGGATACGCAGTATTTT. This gives the protein CAGRWSKTDTQYF.

V and J are TRBV9 and TRBJ2-2, with 11 bases fitting TRBD1. J lost 4 bases, V lost 4 bases, and 6 bases had no gene match. Germline CDR1 SGDLS, CDR2 YYNGEE. The length of the CDR3 is 16 residues. The CDR3 sequence: CASSPKGQGVTGELFF. The CDR3 DNA reads TGTGCCAGCAGCCCAAAGGGACAGGGGGTCACCGGGGAGCTGTTTTTT. The variable domain in full, with the rest retrieved from reference TRBV9 and TRBJ2-2, is DSGVTQTPKHLITATGQRVTLRCSPRSGDLSVYWYQQSLDQGLQFLIQYYNGEERAKGNILERFSAQQFPDLHSELNLSSLELGDSALYFCASSPKGQGVTGELFFGEGSRLTVL.

The chain employs TRBV9 and TRBJ2-3; weak D call: TRBD2 (6 bases). Trimming stripped 4 bases from V and 0 bases from J, with 12 bases between. From germline, CDR1 is SGDLS and CDR2 YYNGEE. The CDR3 runs to 15 residues. In nucleotides, the CDR3 is TGTGCCAGCAGCTTCCTAAGCGGGAGCACAGATACGCAGTATTTT. Its protein product is CASSFLSGSTDTQYF.

CDR3 loop: CASSLGHYNSTF. The CDR3 DNA sequence: TGTGCCAGCAGCTTAGGACATTATAATAGCACCTTC. This rearrangement joins TRBV7-9 to TRBJ1-2, with D unresolved. The CDR3 consists of 12 residues. V lost 1 base, J lost 13 bases, and 13 bases lay in between. The germline CDR1 and CDR2 sequences are SEHNR and FQNEAQ (reference sequence).

The chain couples TRBV5-1 to TRBJ1-2; D gene ambiguous. The germline CDR1 and CDR2 sequences are SGHRS and YFSETQ. The CDR3 runs 13 residues. Trimming pared 4 bases from V and 1 base from J, leaving 8 bases between. Here the CDR3 reads CASSPQDNYGYTF. The CDR3 coding sequence is TGCGCCAGCAGCCCGCAGGATAACTATGGCTACACCTTC. Together with reference TRBV5-1 and TRBJ1-2, the CDR3 gives the full variable domain: KAGVTQTPRYLIKTRGQQVTLSCSPISGHRSVSWYQQTPGQGLQFLFEYFSETQRNKGNFPGRFSGRQFSNSRSEMNVSTLELGDSALYLCASSPQDNYGYTFGSGTRLTVV.

For the CDR3, the DNA is TGTGCCAGCAGACGACAGGGGACAGATACGCAGTATTTT. Translation gives CASRRQGTDTQYF. This rearrangement joins TRBV2 to TRBJ2-3; TRBD1 aligns across 8 bases. Germline CDR1 is SNHLY and CDR2 is FYNNEI. The CDR3 sequence is 13 residues long. V lost 6 bases to trimming and J lost 3 bases; unmatched junction nucleotides: 2.

This clone was counted once. This rearrangement joins TRBV19 to TRBJ1-2, with D unclear. The CDR3 extends over 15 amino acids. Germline CDR1 is LNHDA and CDR2 is SQIVND (reference sequence). Trimming took 6 bases from V and 6 from J, leaving 20 bases between them. CDR3 protein: CASSPSGVGRDGYTF. The CDR3, as DNA: TGTGCCAGTAGCCCTAGCGGCGTGGGCAGAGATGGCTACACCTTC.

The chain uses TRBV6-6 and TRBJ1-3; D is unresolved. V was trimmed by 4 bases and J by 0 bases, leaving 10 bases between them. CDR1 is MNHNY and CDR2 is SVGAGI in the germline V gene (reference sequence). This CDR3 is built from 15 residues. Here the CDR3 reads CASSLEGSSGNTIYF. DNA for the CDR3: TGTGCCAGCAGTTTGGAAGGGAGCTCTGGAAACACCATATATTTT.

The CDR3 coding sequence is TGTGCCAGCAGCTTAACGGGACAGGGTAATCATGAGCAGTTCTTC. Amino acid sequence: CASSLTGQGNHEQFF. The V and J genes are TRBV7-3 and TRBJ2-1; 9 bases fit TRBD1. The CDR3 has 15 amino acids. V trimming: 0 bases; J trimming: 8 bases; junction bases outside the gene matches: 5. CDR1 and CDR2 (germline): SGHTA, FQGTGA. The complete variable domain, with remaining parts taken from reference TRBV7-3 and TRBJ2-1, reads GAGVSQTPSNKVTEKGKYVELRCDPISGHTALYWYRQSLGQGPEFLIYFQGTGAADDSGLPNDRFFAVRPEGSVSTLKIQRTERGDSAVYLCASSLTGQGNHEQFFGPGTRLTVL.

The rearrangement links TRBV6-6 to TRBJ1-4, with D unclear. This CDR3 contains 14 residues. Trimming removed 0 bases from V and 8 bases from J, with 10 bases in between. From germline, CDR1 is MNHNY and CDR2 SVGAGI (reference sequence). The CDR3: CASSYSPATEKLFF. The CDR3 DNA follows: TGTGCCAGCAGTTACTCGCCAGCGACCGAAAAACTGTTTTTT.

The chain combines TRBV6-5 with TRBJ1-6, with 7 bases identical to TRBD1. The V gene end was trimmed by 6 bases and the J gene end by 8 bases; junction bases not matched to a gene: 7. This CDR3 is 14 amino acids long. Germline loops: CDR1 MNHEY, CDR2 SVGAGI. CDR3: CASSRQGVDSPLHF. DNA for the CDR3: TGTGCCAGCAGCCGGCAGGGGGTGGATTCACCCCTCCACTTT.

This sequence joins TRBV7-9 and TRBJ2-1; D might be TRBD2 (6 bases). With 6 bases removed from V and 6 bases from J, the gap between germline ends came to 18 bases. This CDR3 is built from 15 residues. Germline V gene data show CDR1 as SEHNR and CDR2 as FQNEAQ (reference sequence). CDR3 sequence (DNA): TGTGCCAGCAGTTCTCCAGGCGGGAAGGGCAATGAGCAGTTCTTC. Its translation is CASSSPGGKGNEQFF.

The V and J genes are TRBV9 and TRBJ1-4, with 10 positions matching TRBD1. CDR1 is SGDLS and CDR2 is YYNGEE in the germline V gene. The CDR3 runs 14 residues. V dropped 4 bases and J dropped 5; count of bases not matched to a gene: 2. The DNA of the CDR3 is TGTGCCAGCAGCTCGGGACAGGGGAATGAAAAACTGTTTTTT. Amino acids: CASSSGQGNEKLFF.

The chain has TRBV9 and TRBJ2-5; 8 bases match TRBD2. Germline loops: CDR1 SGDLS, CDR2 YYNGEE. V trimming: 1 base; J trimming: 5 bases; junction bases outside the gene matches: 13. The length of the CDR3 is 17 residues. The CDR3 loop reads CASSVNPERERMETQYF. The DNA for the CDR3 is TGTGCCAGCAGCGTAAACCCCGAGCGGGAGAGGATGGAGACCCAGTACTTC.

DNA of the CDR3: TGTGCCAGCAGCTTGGGACAGCCGGATAATTCACCCCTCCACTTT. Translating it yields CASSLGQPDNSPLHF. The chain has TRBV5-6 and TRBJ1-6, with D perhaps matching TRBD1 (5 bases). The CDR3 loop spans 15 amino acids. Trimming removed 0 bases from V and 5 bases from J, with 9 bases in between. Germline CDR1 is SGHDT and CDR2 is YYEEEE.

The chain combines TRBV4-1 with TRBJ2-5, with 15 bases that match TRBD2. The V gene end was trimmed by 3 bases and the J gene end by 2 bases; junction bases not matched to a gene: 10. Germline-derived CDR1 and CDR2 are MGHRA and YSYEKL. The CDR3 covers 19 residues. Here the CDR3 reads CASSHPGLAGGPGQETQYF. As DNA, the CDR3 is TGCGCCAGCAGCCATCCTGGACTAGCGGGAGGGCCAGGACAAGAGACCCAGTACTTC.

V is TRBV25-1 and J is TRBJ1-1, with a tentative D call TRBD1 (5 bases). CDR3 length: 12 amino acids. Germline V gene sequence: CDR1 MGHDK, CDR2 SYGVNS. Trimming stripped 8 bases from V and 5 bases from J, with 12 bases between. CDR3 sequence reads: CASVRGETEAFF. The CDR3 bases are TGTGCCAGCGTGCGGGGGGAAACTGAAGCTTTCTTT. The full variable domain, rest sourced from reference TRBV25-1 and TRBJ1-1, is EADIYQTPRYLVIGTGKKITLECSQTMGHDKMYWYQQDPGMELHLIHYSYGVNSTEKGDLSSESTVSRIRTEHFPLTLESARPSHTSQYLCASVRGETEAFFGQGTRLTVV.

This chain connects TRBV4-1 to TRBJ2-7; D possibly corresponds to TRBD2 (6 bases). Per the germline V gene, CDR1 is MGHRA and CDR2 is YSYEKL. This CDR3 is built from 16 residues. The V end was cut by 3 bases, the J end by 1 base, with 16 bases between. The chain's CDR3 is CASSQGGLKSSYEQYF. In nucleotides, the CDR3 is TGCGCCAGCAGCCAGGGGGGACTGAAGTCGTCCTACGAGCAGTACTTC.